This entry is about one T cell receptor beta chain. These data belong to a study of beta chain features in type 1 diabetes. The study reverse transcribed the entire isolated RNA, so it sequenced expressed TCRB transcripts. Repertoires were generated with immunoSEQ multiplex PCR, while TCRdb's copy carries only in-frame clones and drops some. This sample has fewer than 650,000 clones, with roughly a sixth found just once. Sequenced material: naive CD4+ T cells from blood. The clonotype originates from a man between 18 and 29 years old in good health.

The CDR3: CASSSRDGFNEQYF. The CDR3 DNA reads TGTGCCAGCAGCTCGAGGGATGGATTCAACGAGCAGTACTTC. V and J are TRBV7-2 and TRBJ2-7; possible D gene TRBD2, 5 bases. Germline CDR1 SGHTA, CDR2 FQGNSA. The length of the CDR3 is 14 residues. V lost 4 bases to trimming and J lost 5 bases, with 15 bases between them.